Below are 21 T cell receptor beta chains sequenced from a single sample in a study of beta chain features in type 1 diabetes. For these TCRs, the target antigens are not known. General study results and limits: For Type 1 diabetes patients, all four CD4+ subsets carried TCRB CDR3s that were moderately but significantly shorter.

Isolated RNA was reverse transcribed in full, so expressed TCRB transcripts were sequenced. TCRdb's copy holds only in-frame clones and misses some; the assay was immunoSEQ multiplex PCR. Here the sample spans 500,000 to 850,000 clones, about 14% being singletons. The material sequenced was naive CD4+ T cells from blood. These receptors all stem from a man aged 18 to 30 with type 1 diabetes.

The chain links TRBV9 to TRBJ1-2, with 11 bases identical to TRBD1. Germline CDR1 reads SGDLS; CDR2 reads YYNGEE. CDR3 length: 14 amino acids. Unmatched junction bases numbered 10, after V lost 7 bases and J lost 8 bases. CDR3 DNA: TGTGCCAGCGGATCCGGACAGGGGGCTGGAGGCTACACCTTC. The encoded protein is CASGSGQGAGGYTF.

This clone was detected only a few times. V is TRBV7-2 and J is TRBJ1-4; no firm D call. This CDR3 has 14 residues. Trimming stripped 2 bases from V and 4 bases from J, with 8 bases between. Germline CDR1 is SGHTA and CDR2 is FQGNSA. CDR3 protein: CASSLMGYNEKLFF. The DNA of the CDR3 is TGTGCCAGCAGCTTAATGGGGTATAATGAAAAACTGTTTTTT.

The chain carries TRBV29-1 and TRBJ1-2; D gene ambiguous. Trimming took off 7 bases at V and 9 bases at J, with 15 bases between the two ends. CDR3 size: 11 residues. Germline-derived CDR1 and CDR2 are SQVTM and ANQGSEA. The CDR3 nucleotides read TGCAGCGGGGTACGCTACGGGAGCTACACCTTC. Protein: CSGVRYGSYTF.

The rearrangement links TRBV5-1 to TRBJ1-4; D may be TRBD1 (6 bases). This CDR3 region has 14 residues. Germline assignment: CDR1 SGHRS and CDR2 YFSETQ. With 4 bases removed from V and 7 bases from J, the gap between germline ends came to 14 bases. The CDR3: CASSLTGLGEKLFF. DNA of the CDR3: TGCGCCAGCAGCCTCACAGGGCTGGGTGAAAAACTGTTTTTT.

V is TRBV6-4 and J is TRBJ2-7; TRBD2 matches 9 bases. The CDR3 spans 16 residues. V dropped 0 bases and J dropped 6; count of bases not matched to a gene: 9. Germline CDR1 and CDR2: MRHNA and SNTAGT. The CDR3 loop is CASSDSGSSGIPEQYF. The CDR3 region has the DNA TGTGCCAGCAGTGACTCGGGGTCTAGCGGGATCCCCGAGCAGTACTTC.

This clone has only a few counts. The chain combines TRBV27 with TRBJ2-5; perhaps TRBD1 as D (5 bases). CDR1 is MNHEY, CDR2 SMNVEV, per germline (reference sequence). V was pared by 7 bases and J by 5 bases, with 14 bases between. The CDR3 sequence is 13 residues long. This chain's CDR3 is CASTRRPGETQYF. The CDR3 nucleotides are TGTGCCAGCACCAGACGACCAGGGGAGACCCAGTACTTC.

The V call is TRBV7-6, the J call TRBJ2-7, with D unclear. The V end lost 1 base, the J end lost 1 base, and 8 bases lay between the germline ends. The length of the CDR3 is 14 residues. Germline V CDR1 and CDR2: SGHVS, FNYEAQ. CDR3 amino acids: CASSLGRPSYEQYF. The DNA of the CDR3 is TGTGCCAGCAGCTTAGGCAGGCCGTCCTACGAGCAGTACTTC.

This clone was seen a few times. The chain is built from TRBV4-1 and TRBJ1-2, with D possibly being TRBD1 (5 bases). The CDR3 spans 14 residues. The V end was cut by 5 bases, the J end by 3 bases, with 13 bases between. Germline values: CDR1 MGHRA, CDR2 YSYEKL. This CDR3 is CASSGPLGDYGYTF. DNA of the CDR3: TGCGCCAGCAGCGGACCTTTGGGGGACTATGGCTACACCTTC.

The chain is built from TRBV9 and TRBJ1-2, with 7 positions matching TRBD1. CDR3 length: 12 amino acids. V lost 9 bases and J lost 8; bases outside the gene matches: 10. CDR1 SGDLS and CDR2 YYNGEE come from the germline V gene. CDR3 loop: CATPTGQAGYTF. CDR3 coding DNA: TGTGCCACCCCCACCGGACAGGCGGGCTACACCTTC.

The CDR3 loop reads CASSFSQNYGYTF. Written as DNA, the CDR3 is TGTGCCAGCAGCTTTTCACAGAACTATGGCTACACCTTC. The chain links TRBV7-2 to TRBJ1-2, with D hard to call. The CDR3 has 13 residues. Germline V gene lookup returns CDR1 SGHTA and CDR2 FQGNSA. Trimming cost V 3 bases and J 2 bases, with 7 bases left between them.

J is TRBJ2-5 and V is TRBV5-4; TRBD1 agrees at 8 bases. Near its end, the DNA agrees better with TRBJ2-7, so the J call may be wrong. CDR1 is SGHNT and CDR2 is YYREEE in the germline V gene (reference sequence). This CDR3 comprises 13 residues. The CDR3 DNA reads TGTGCCAGCAGCCGGGACAGGACCTACGAGCAGTACTTC. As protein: CASSRDRTYEQYF.

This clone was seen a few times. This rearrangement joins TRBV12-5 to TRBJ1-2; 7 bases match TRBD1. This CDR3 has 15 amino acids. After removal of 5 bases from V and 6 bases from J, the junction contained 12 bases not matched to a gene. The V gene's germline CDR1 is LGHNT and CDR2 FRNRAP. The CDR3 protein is CASGPRGGGADGYTF. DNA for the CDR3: TGTGCTAGTGGTCCCCGGGGAGGGGGCGCGGATGGCTACACCTTC.

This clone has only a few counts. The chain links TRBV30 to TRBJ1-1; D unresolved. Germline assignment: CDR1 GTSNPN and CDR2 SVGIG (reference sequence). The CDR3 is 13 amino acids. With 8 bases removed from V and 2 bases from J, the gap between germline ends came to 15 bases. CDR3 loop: CARSLLVNTEAFF. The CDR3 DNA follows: TGTGCCCGGTCGCTGTTGGTTAACACTGAAGCTTTCTTT. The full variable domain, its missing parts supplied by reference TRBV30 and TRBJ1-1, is SQTIHQWPATLVQPVGSPLSLECTVEGTSNPNLYWYRQAAGRGLQLLFYSVGIGQISSEVPQNLSASRPQDRQFILSSKKLLLSDSGFYLCARSLLVNTEAFFGQGTRLTVV.

CDR3 sequence: CASTRTAYEQYF. In DNA form, the CDR3 reads TGTGCCAGCACCCGGACCGCCTACGAGCAGTACTTC. This sequence joins TRBV2 and TRBJ2-7; D is undetermined. The CDR3 is 12 residues long. The V and J ends lost 7 bases and 2 bases respectively, with 9 bases between them. The V gene's germline CDR1 is SNHLY and CDR2 FYNNEI.

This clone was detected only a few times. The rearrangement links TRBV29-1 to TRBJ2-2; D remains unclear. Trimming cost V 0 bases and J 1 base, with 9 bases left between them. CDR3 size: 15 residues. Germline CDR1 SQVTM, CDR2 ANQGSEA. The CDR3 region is CSVEEDHMNTGELFF. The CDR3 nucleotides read TGCAGCGTTGAAGAAGACCACATGAACACCGGGGAGCTGTTTTTT.

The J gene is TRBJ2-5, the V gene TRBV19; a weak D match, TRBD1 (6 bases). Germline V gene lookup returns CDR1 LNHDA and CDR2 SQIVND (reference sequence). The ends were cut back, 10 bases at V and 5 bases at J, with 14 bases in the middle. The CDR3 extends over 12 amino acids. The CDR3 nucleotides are TGTGCCACCGCCCAGGGGACGGAGACCCAGTACTTC. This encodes CATAQGTETQYF.

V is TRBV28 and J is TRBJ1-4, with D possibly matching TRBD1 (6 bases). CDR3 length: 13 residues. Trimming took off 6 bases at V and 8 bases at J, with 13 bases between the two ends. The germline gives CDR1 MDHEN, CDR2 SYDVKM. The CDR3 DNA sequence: TGTGCCAGCAGGCGATATACAGGGGAAAAACTGTTTTTT. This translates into CASRRYTGEKLFF.

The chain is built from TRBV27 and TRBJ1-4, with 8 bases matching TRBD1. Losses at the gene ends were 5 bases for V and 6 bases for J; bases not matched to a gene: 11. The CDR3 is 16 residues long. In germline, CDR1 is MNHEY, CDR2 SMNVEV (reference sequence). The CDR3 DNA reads TGTGCCAGCAGTCCAGGACAGGGAGGTTATTATGAAAAACTGTTTTTT. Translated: CASSPGQGGYYEKLFF.

CDR3 sequence: CASSGNRVHQETQYF. As DNA, the CDR3 is TGTGCCAGCAGTGGAAACAGGGTACATCAAGAGACCCAGTACTTC. V and J are TRBV25-1 and TRBJ2-5; tentatively, D is TRBD1 (6 bases). Germline V gene sequence: CDR1 MGHDK, CDR2 SYGVNS. There are 15 residues in the CDR3. V was trimmed by 4 bases and J by 2 bases, leaving 14 bases between them.

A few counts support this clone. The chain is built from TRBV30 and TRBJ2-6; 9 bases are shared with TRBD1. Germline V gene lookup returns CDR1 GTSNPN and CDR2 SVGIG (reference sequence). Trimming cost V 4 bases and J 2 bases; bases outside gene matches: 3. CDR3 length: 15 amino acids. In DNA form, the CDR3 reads TGTGCCTGGAACAGGGGGCTCCCTGGGGCCAACGTCCTGACTTTC. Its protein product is CAWNRGLPGANVLTF.

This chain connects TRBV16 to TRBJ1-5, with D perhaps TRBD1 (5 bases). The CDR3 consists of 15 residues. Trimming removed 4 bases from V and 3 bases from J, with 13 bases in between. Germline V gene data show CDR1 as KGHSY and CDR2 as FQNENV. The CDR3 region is CASSRHGGDNQPQHF. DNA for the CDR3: TGTGCCAGCAGCCGTCACGGAGGGGACAATCAGCCCCAGCATTTT.